Listed here are 24 T cell receptor beta chains from one sample, sequenced in a study of shared clonotypes between healthy human individuals (dated by TCRdb to 2020 to 2022). Receptor libraries were prepared by the immunoSEQ multiplex PCR assay. As stored in TCRdb, this immuneACCESS dataset retains in-frame rearrangements with V and J assigned. A fraction of the clones does not appear; measured against another copy, unresolved V genes explain less than half of the discrepancy, and the remainder lacks a known reason. The sample table lists millions of clones, 90% to 95% of them with a count of one. The biggest ten clones account for over 0.12% of the sample. The sequenced sample consisted of naive CD4+ T cells sorted from blood. This specimen's cell subset or site label, per the study, means: CD45RA+ positively selected. The source is a young man in good health.

The chain has TRBV7-9 and TRBJ1-3; D may be TRBD1 (6 bases). The V gene lost 3 bases and the J gene lost 0 bases, with 12 bases spanning the gap. The CDR3 extends over 16 amino acids. Germline loops: CDR1 SEHNR, CDR2 FQNEAQ (reference sequence). Here the CDR3 reads CASSFSTGLSGNTIYF. For the CDR3, the DNA is TGTGCCAGCAGCTTTTCGACAGGCCTCTCTGGAAACACCATATATTTT.

The V call is TRBV5-1, the J call TRBJ1-2, with 7 bases that match TRBD1. V shed 4 bases and J 9 bases; nucleotides not matched to a gene: 12. In germline, CDR1 is SGHRS, CDR2 YFSETQ. The CDR3 has 14 amino acids. The chain's CDR3 is CASSIGTAKASYTF. In DNA, the CDR3 is TGCGCCAGCAGCATAGGGACAGCAAAAGCCAGCTACACCTTC.

This chain links TRBV5-1 with TRBJ2-7; TRBD2 matches 16 bases. V trimming: 3 bases; J trimming: 6 bases; junction bases outside the gene matches: 12. The CDR3 consists of 18 residues. Germline CDR1 and CDR2: SGHRS and YFSETQ. CDR3 in amino acids: CASSSGGTSGGALAEQYF. Here the CDR3 DNA reads TGCGCCAGCAGCTCCGGAGGGACTAGCGGGGGGGCCTTGGCCGAGCAGTACTTC.

The V call is TRBV6-1, the J call TRBJ1-5; 8 nucleotides agree with TRBD1. CDR1 and CDR2 (germline): MNHNS, SASEGT. V trimming: 4 bases; J trimming: 0 bases; junction bases outside the gene matches: 11. This CDR3 region has 18 residues. The CDR3 nucleotides are TGTGCCAGCAGTGCAGACAGGGGAAATTATTATAGCAATCAGCCCCAGCATTTT. As protein: CASSADRGNYYSNQPQHF.

The V and J genes are TRBV19 and TRBJ1-1; D possibly corresponds to TRBD1 (6 bases). Germline V gene lookup returns CDR1 LNHDA and CDR2 SQIVND (reference sequence). CDR3 length: 15 residues. Trimming removed 4 bases from V and 6 bases from J, with 18 bases in between. In DNA, the CDR3 is TGTGCCAGTAGTAGAGAAGACAGGCTAAACTCTGAAGCTTTCTTT. Its translation is CASSREDRLNSEAFF.

This sequence joins TRBV9 and TRBJ2-2; D is uncertain. The CDR3 is 12 residues long. Per the germline V gene, CDR1 is SGDLS and CDR2 is YYNGEE. Trimming left V 3 bases short and J 7 bases short, with 7 bases between. The CDR3 here is CASSAWSGELFF. In DNA, the CDR3 is TGTGCCAGCAGCGCTTGGAGCGGGGAGCTGTTTTTT.

This chain's CDR3 is CASSQRLAGDLRGETQYF. The CDR3 DNA is TGCGCCAGCAGCCAGCGACTAGCGGGAGACCTAAGGGGGGAGACCCAGTACTTC. This sequence joins TRBV5-1 and TRBJ2-5; TRBD2 agrees at 12 bases. The CDR3 spans 18 residues. Germline assignment: CDR1 SGHRS and CDR2 YFSETQ. V was pared by 4 bases and J by 5 bases, with 15 bases of the junction left unmatched.

The chain is built from TRBV7-8 and TRBJ1-4; D remains unclear. This CDR3 is 16 amino acids long. V shed 5 bases and J shed 7 bases, with 20 bases lying between them. From germline, CDR1 is SGHVS and CDR2 FQNEAQ. The CDR3 protein is CASSHTKGAGSEKLFF. The DNA of the CDR3 is TGTGCCAGCAGCCACACGAAAGGCGCTGGTAGTGAAAAACTGTTTTTT. The whole variable domain, filled in from reference TRBV7-8 and TRBJ1-4, reads GAGVSQSPRYKVAKRGQDVALRCDPISGHVSLFWYQQALGQGPEFLTYFQNEAQLDKSGLPSDRFFAERPEGSVSTLKIQRTQQEDSAVYLCASSHTKGAGSEKLFFGSGTQLSVL.

A remark on this clone: This specimen includes other DNA sequences encoding the same CDR3. The rearrangement links TRBV6-5 to TRBJ2-7, with D perhaps matching TRBD2 (5 bases). The CDR3 consists of 11 residues. V was cut by 5 bases and J by 7 bases, with 9 bases left in between. Germline CDR1 reads MNHEY; CDR2 reads SVGAGI. CDR3 sequence reads: CASSRGSEQYF. As DNA, the CDR3 is TGTGCCAGCAGTCGGGGTTCGGAGCAGTACTTC.

CDR3 residues: CASSLSTGSPYEQYF. CDR3 in DNA: TGTGCCAGCAGCCTCTCGACAGGTTCTCCCTACGAGCAGTACTTC. The chain combines TRBV9 with TRBJ2-7; a possible D gene is TRBD1 (6 bases). Between the trimmed V and J ends, which lost 4 bases and 2 bases, there was a span of 16 bases. In germline, CDR1 is SGDLS, CDR2 YYNGEE. CDR3 length equals 15 residues. Looking up the rest from reference TRBV9 and TRBJ2-7 gives the full variable domain: DSGVTQTPKHLITATGQRVTLRCSPRSGDLSVYWYQQSLDQGLQFLIQYYNGEERAKGNILERFSAQQFPDLHSELNLSSLELGDSALYFCASSLSTGSPYEQYFGPGTRLTVT.

This clone was picked up one time. The chain employs TRBV7-9 and TRBJ1-4; D remains ambiguous. V was cut by 5 bases and J by 0 bases, with 10 bases left in between. The CDR3 is 15 amino acids. Germline loops: CDR1 SEHNR, CDR2 FQNEAQ (reference sequence). The CDR3 loop is CASSPQRTTNEKLFF. The CDR3 coding sequence is TGTGCCAGCAGCCCTCAAAGGACAACTAATGAAAAACTGTTTTTT.

The rearrangement uses TRBV11-2 and TRBJ2-3, with D possibly being TRBD2 (5 bases). The CDR3 length is 15 residues. The V end lost 2 bases, the J end lost 2 bases, and 11 bases lay between the germline ends. Germline V gene data show CDR1 as SGHAT and CDR2 as FQNNGV. This CDR3 is CASSLNGRPTDTQYF. In DNA form, the CDR3 reads TGTGCCAGCAGCTTAAATGGGAGACCCACAGATACGCAGTATTTT.

This clone was seen once. The V gene is TRBV27, the J gene TRBJ2-7; D is perhaps TRBD2 (6 bases). CDR1 and CDR2 from the germline V gene are MNHEY and SMNVEV (reference sequence). The CDR3 loop spans 14 amino acids. The V end lost 8 bases, the J end lost 1 base, and 15 bases lay between the germline ends. In nucleotides, the CDR3 is TGTGCCAGCCGTTCCTGGGGGGATTCCTACGAGCAGTACTTC. It yields the protein CASRSWGDSYEQYF.

The chain employs TRBV19 and TRBJ1-1; no definite D call. There are 12 residues in the CDR3. Germline V gene lookup returns CDR1 LNHDA and CDR2 SQIVND (reference sequence). The V end lost 5 bases, the J end lost 1 base, and 5 bases lay between the germline ends. Written as DNA, the CDR3 is TGTGCCAGTAGTTCCGAGAACACTGAAGCTTTCTTT. This translates into CASSSENTEAFF.

J is TRBJ1-2 and V is TRBV9; TRBD1 is a possible D gene (5 bases). V was trimmed by 0 bases and J by 8 bases, leaving 17 bases between them. The CDR3 consists of 15 residues. Germline loops: CDR1 SGDLS, CDR2 YYNGEE. CDR3 protein: CASSVVAQASYGYTF. DNA for the CDR3: TGTGCCAGCAGCGTAGTGGCACAGGCGTCATACGGCTACACCTTC.

With regard to this clone: Additional DNA sequences in this sample encode the identical CDR3. This chain links TRBV9 with TRBJ2-2, with D perhaps TRBD1 or TRBD2 (5 bases each). Per germline, CDR1 SGDLS and CDR2 YYNGEE. This CDR3 is built from 13 residues. V lost 3 bases to trimming and J lost 5 bases, with 8 bases between them. The CDR3 nucleotides are TGTGCCAGCAGCGCGAGGGGAACCGGGGAGCTGTTTTTT. Protein sequence: CASSARGTGELFF.

This clone was recorded once. This chain uses TRBV30 with TRBJ2-7, with D possibly TRBD2 on 7 matching bases. Germline V gene sequence: CDR1 GTSNPN, CDR2 SVGIG (reference sequence). This CDR3 spans 12 amino acids. The V and J ends lost 5 bases and 5 bases respectively, with 13 bases between them. CDR3 nucleotide sequence: TGTGCCTGGGGGCAGGGGAGGGACGAGCAGTACTTC. This translates into CAWGQGRDEQYF.

V gene TRBV6-1 combines with J gene TRBJ2-7, with D possibly being TRBD2 (6 bases). CDR1 and CDR2 from the germline V gene are MNHNS and SASEGT. V was clipped by 11 bases and J by 2 bases, with 16 bases between them. The CDR3 has 13 residues. The CDR3 loop is CAVSREFAYEQYF. CDR3 nucleotides: TGTGCCGTAAGTCGGGAGTTCGCCTACGAGCAGTACTTC.

The gene calls are TRBV19 and TRBJ2-3; tentatively, D is TRBD2 (5 bases). The CDR3 length is 15 residues. Germline values: CDR1 LNHDA, CDR2 SQIVND (reference sequence). V lost 7 bases, J lost 1 base, and 15 bases lay in between. The CDR3 DNA follows: TGTGCCAGTACTGATCGGGGTGATGGCACAGATACGCAGTATTTT. Translated: CASTDRGDGTDTQYF.

In regard to this clone: Other DNA sequences from this sample encode an identical CDR3 as well. The genes are TRBV9 and TRBJ2-5, with 11 positions matching TRBD2. The V segment lost 0 bases and the J segment 1 base; nucleotides outside the gene matches: 2. Germline lookup yields CDR1 SGDLS and CDR2 YYNGEE. The CDR3 has 16 amino acids. In DNA form, the CDR3 reads TGTGCCAGCAGCGTAGCCACTAGCGGGAGCCAAGAGACCCAGTACTTC. It encodes CASSVATSGSQETQYF.

The rearrangement joins TRBV6-4 to TRBJ2-2; maybe TRBD1 (6 bases). The CDR3 covers 15 residues. Deletions cut 3 bases from V and 4 bases from J, with 12 bases between. Germline V gene lookup returns CDR1 MRHNA and CDR2 SNTAGT. The CDR3 is CASSEQGGGTGELFF. The CDR3 DNA reads as TGTGCCAGCAGTGAACAGGGTGGGGGCACCGGGGAGCTGTTTTTT.

The sample holds one count of this clone. The chain has TRBV29-1 and TRBJ2-3, with 9 bases lining up with TRBD2. The CDR3 spans 17 residues. Germline V gene sequence: CDR1 SQVTM, CDR2 ANQGSEA. V lost 1 base to trimming and J lost 0 bases; unmatched junction nucleotides: 8. The CDR3 protein is CSVEALSLAGSTDTQYF. The CDR3 DNA is TGCAGCGTTGAAGCCCTCTCCCTAGCGGGGAGCACAGATACGCAGTATTTT.

The chain carries TRBV19 and TRBJ2-2, with 12 positions matching TRBD1. Germline V gene sequence: CDR1 LNHDA, CDR2 SQIVND (reference sequence). The length of the CDR3 is 18 residues. Trimming took 3 bases from V and 4 from J; bases not matched to a gene: 9. CDR3 residues: CASSILKWDRGLTGELFF. The CDR3 bases are TGTGCCAGTAGTATCCTGAAATGGGACAGGGGGCTCACCGGGGAGCTGTTTTTT. Supplemented by reference TRBV19 and TRBJ2-2, the full variable domain reads DGGITQSPKYLFRKEGQNVTLSCEQNLNHDAMYWYRQDPGQGLRLIYYSQIVNDFQKGDIAEGYSVSREKKESFPLTVTSAQKNPTAFYLCASSILKWDRGLTGELFFGEGSRLTVL.

This rearrangement joins TRBV18 to TRBJ1-5, with 7 nucleotides matching TRBD1. The V gene's germline CDR1 is KGHSH and CDR2 LQKENI. V lost 0 bases to trimming and J lost 6 bases; unmatched junction nucleotides: 8. The CDR3 sequence is 16 residues long. The CDR3 region is CASSPPAGGGGQPQHF. As DNA, the CDR3 is TGTGCCAGCTCACCACCCGCAGGGGGAGGGGGTCAGCCCCAGCATTTT. Using reference TRBV18 and TRBJ1-5 for the parts outside the CDR3, the full variable domain is NAGVMQNPRHLVRRRGQEARLRCSPMKGHSHVYWYRQLPEEGLKFMVYLQKENIIDESGMPKERFSAEFPKEGPSILRIQQVVRGDSAAYFCASSPPAGGGGQPQHFGDGTRLSIL.